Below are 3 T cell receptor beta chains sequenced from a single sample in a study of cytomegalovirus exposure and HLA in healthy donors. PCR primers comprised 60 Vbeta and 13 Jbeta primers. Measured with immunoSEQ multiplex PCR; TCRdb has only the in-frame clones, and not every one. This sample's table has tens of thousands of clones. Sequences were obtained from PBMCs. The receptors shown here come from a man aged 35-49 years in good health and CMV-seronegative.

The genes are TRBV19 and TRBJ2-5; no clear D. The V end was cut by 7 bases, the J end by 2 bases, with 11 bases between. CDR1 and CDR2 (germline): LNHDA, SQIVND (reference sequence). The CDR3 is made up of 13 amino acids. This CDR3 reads CASNYRLQETQYF. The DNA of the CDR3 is TGTGCCAGTAATTATCGGTTACAAGAGACCCAGTACTTC.

The CDR3 bases are TGCGCCAGCAGCCAAACGAACCACAGGGCCGGGGAGCTGTTTTTT. Its protein is CASSQTNHRAGELFF. The chain employs TRBV4-1 and TRBJ2-2, with D perhaps TRBD1 (6 bases). The V gene lost 2 bases and the J gene lost 6 bases, with 13 bases spanning the gap. In germline, CDR1 is MGHRA, CDR2 YSYEKL. The CDR3 runs 15 residues.

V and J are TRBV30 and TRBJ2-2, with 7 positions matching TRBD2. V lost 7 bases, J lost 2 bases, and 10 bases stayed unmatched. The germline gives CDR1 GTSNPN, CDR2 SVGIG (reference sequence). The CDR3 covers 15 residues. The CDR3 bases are TGTGCCTACCGGCGGGGGAGATTAAACACCGGGGAGCTGTTTTTT. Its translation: CAYRRGRLNTGELFF.